One T cell receptor beta chain is described in this entry. What it binds is unknown. This CDR3 is also generated by other DNA sequences in the sample. This sample stems from a study of beta chain features in type 1 diabetes. Across the study: In all, around 99 million sorted cells from all samples were analyzed. Study findings and constraints: At VDJ recombination sites, type 1 diabetes patients had fewer insertions and more deleted nucleotides. Shorter templates may be favored by PCR, equally so in patients and controls. For patients, the naive, central memory and Treg TCRB repertoires appeared more alike than for healthy donors. People with Type 1 diabetes carried modestly yet significantly shorter TCRB CDR3s in all four CD4+ subsets.

The V end was cut by 1 base, the J end by 4 bases, with 10 bases between. CDR3 size: 14 residues. Germline CDR1 and CDR2: SEHNR and FQNEAQ (reference sequence). What was sequenced were expressed TCRB transcripts, since all of the isolated RNA had been reverse transcribed. Profiling relied on immunoSEQ multiplex PCR, and the TCRdb table lists in-frame clones only, not all of them. The sample carries about 640,000 clones, about an eighth recorded once. This clonotype was obtained from a man aged 25 to 40 with type 1 diabetes. The rearrangement links TRBV7-9 to TRBJ1-2; D is undetermined. Sequenced input: naive CD4+ T cells from blood. The CDR3 region has the DNA TGTGCCAGCAGCTTAGGGCGTGACGGCTATGGCTACACCTTC. Amino acids: CASSLGRDGYGYTF.